This TCR beta chain comes out of a study of blood T cells in healthy people across ages. At least 6 million PBMCs were isolated per sample. A J-beta primer mix and a sample-barcoded 5' primer were used in a second PCR of roughly 6 to 11 cycles. TCRdb re-called the 5' RACE reads with MiXCR, one entry per CDR3 protein. The sample lists under 2 million distinct CDR3 sequences; roughly 32% were seen once. V was clipped by 3 bases and J by 0 bases, with 14 bases between them. This CDR3 has 15 residues. Germline V gene sequence: CDR1 DFQATT, CDR2 SNEGSKA (reference sequence). In the case of this clonotype: Its antigen remains unidentified.

Study-wide findings and caveats: Diversity figures derived from one million T cells were judged to underestimate the true value.

This rearrangement joins TRBV20-1 to TRBJ1-2; D unresolved. The source material was blood. This receptor was obtained from a woman between 25 and 40 years old in good health. The CDR3 nucleotides read TGCAGTGCTAGTATTTTCAGACCTGCTAACTATGGCTACACCTTC. It codes for CSASIFRPANYGYTF.